This entry describes one TCR beta chain. This clonotype was detected only a few times. Its antigen specificity is not known. Base qualities are not recorded, but no much larger clone differs from it by a single base. TCRdb shows the sequencer as Illumina HiSeq 2500. Quantitative 5'-RACE with molecular barcodes was the method used to prepare the TCR beta libraries. Per the original workflow: Disease-linked TCR variants were identified with a new computational method built on a probabilistic model of VDJ rearrangement. Through fastp at Q25 and MiXCR, TCRdb rebuilt clones from the public reads, retaining in-frame beta chains. Rows are unified per CDR3 protein, each entry keeping the most common DNA and genes. These V and J calls derive from TCRdb rather than the authors' analysis. In all, the sample holds about 340,000 distinct CDR3 sequences, and roughly 8% of those were seen once. Jointly, the top ten make up about 14% of the sample.

The source of the sample is a study of CD8 T cells in ankylosing spondylitis (dated by TCRdb to about 2017). For the study in its entirety: T cell receptor beta repertoires were profiled in healthy donors and ankylosing spondylitis patients so that disease-linked TCR variants could be found. The full study cohort was made up of 25 ankylosing spondylitis patients and 108 healthy donors. Samples of peripheral blood were taken, and for ankylosing spondylitis patients, synovial fluid was collected as well. What the work shows at the level of the full study, not this receptor alone: Some TCR beta motif variants had previously been reported in synovial fluid and blood of reactive arthritis patients, which suggested common disease-initiation mechanisms. A CD8+ phenotype was shown by the disease-linked clones, which were found at relatively low frequencies in peripheral blood. The disease-linked clones were reported as significantly enriched in matched synovial fluid samples from ankylosing spondylitis patients. A TCR beta motif of 7 or 8 highly homologous amino acid variants appeared characteristic of blood from ankylosing spondylitis patients.

V was cut back by 2 bases and J by 7 bases, leaving a gap of 7 bases between them. The CDR3, from cysteine to phenylalanine, totals 12 residues. The only DNA kept is the CDR3, 36 bases in frame from the first base. According to the germline V gene, CDR1 reads MNHEY and CDR2 reads SVGEGT. This sequence was found in a male donor with ankylosing spondylitis. The receptor chain draws on TRBV6-2 or TRBV6-3 and TRBJ2-3, with no confident D gene call. Sequenced sample: blood, either unsorted or a sorted T cell fraction (not recorded which). This receptor has the CDR3 CASSYEYYTQYF. Read as DNA, the sequence is TGTGCCAGCAGTTACGAGTACTATACGCAGTATTTT.